These 17 T cell receptor beta chains came from one sample sequenced in a study of control samples from healthy donors and cancer patients. Profiled with immunoSEQ multiplex PCR; TCRdb holds only in-frame clones, not every one. The table shows approximately 83,000 clones, with 93% occurring only once. The sample was blood. The source is a woman aged 25 to 39 in good health.

In its sample, this clone was seen once. The chain recombines TRBV29-1 with TRBJ1-2; 7 bases align to TRBD1. Germline assignment: CDR1 SQVTM and CDR2 ANQGSEA. V gave up 3 bases and J gave up 5 bases; unmatched junction bases: 6. This CDR3 comprises 13 residues. In nucleotides, the CDR3 is TGCAGCGTTGATGAGGGGGCTCCGTATGGCTACACCTTC. Translated: CSVDEGAPYGYTF.

The chain carries TRBV3-1 (or the pseudogene TRBV3-2) and TRBJ2-1; the D is unclear. Per germline, CDR1 LGHDT and CDR2 YNNKEL (reference sequence). V was trimmed by 0 bases and J by 6 bases, leaving 12 bases between them. The CDR3 extends over 15 amino acids. The CDR3 nucleotides are TGTGCCAGCAGCCAAGATTCCGTTTTGTCCAATGAGCAGTTCTTC. Translating gives CASSQDSVLSNEQFF.

The chain has TRBV2 and TRBJ1-5; 9 nucleotides line up with TRBD1. The CDR3 covers 15 residues. The V segment lost 6 bases and the J segment 5 bases; nucleotides outside the gene matches: 8. Looked up from germline, CDR1 is SNHLY and CDR2 is FYNNEI. The DNA for the CDR3 is TGTGCCAGCAGCGACACAGGGGGCTTGGATCAGCCCCAGCATTTT. The encoded protein is CASSDTGGLDQPQHF.

This CDR3 reads CASSKSDRRGGKLFF. CDR3 sequence (DNA): TGTGCCAGCAGTAAATCCGACCGAAGAGGCGGAAAACTGTTTTTT. The chain links TRBV6-5 to TRBJ1-4, with D unclear. Deletions cut 5 bases from V and 10 bases from J, with 20 bases between. Germline CDR1 MNHEY, CDR2 SVGAGI. The CDR3 totals 15 residues.

The genes are TRBV11-2 and TRBJ1-1; D not resolved. The CDR3 sequence is 14 residues long. Per the germline V gene, CDR1 is SGHAT and CDR2 is FQNNGV. The V and J ends lost 5 bases and 0 bases respectively, with 10 bases between them. The CDR3 bases are TGTGCCAGCAGCCAAATTGGCGTGAACACTGAAGCTTTCTTT. Residues: CASSQIGVNTEAFF.

The V call is TRBV12-3 or TRBV12-4, the J call TRBJ1-2, with TRBD1 as a possible D gene (5 bases). The CDR3 is made up of 13 amino acids. Trimming took 7 bases from V and 4 from J, leaving 13 bases between them. CDR3: CASTSGVIYGYTF. The DNA of the CDR3 is TGTGCCAGCACGTCGGGGGTTATCTATGGCTACACCTTC.

This clone was seen a single time. The chain uses TRBV7-6 and TRBJ2-5, with D uncertain. V was clipped by 1 base and J by 4 bases, with 13 bases between them. CDR3 size: 15 residues. The V gene's germline CDR1 is SGHVS and CDR2 FNYEAQ. The CDR3 region is CASSLVPRESETQYF. The CDR3 region has the DNA TGTGCCAGCAGCTTAGTGCCCCGCGAATCAGAGACCCAGTACTTC.

This clone has only one observation. The chain links TRBV7-9 to TRBJ1-4; TRBD1 might be the D (6 bases). Germline V CDR1 and CDR2: SEHNR, FQNEAQ (reference sequence). V shed 2 bases and J shed 8 bases, with 15 bases lying between them. The CDR3 runs to 15 residues. The DNA of the CDR3 is TGTGCCAGCAGCTTAAATTTACAGGGTGGAGAAAAACTGTTTTTT. It yields the protein CASSLNLQGGEKLFF.

This chain links TRBV29-1 with TRBJ1-2; a weak D match, TRBD1 (5 bases). The CDR3 runs 11 residues. CDR1 SQVTM and CDR2 ANQGSEA come from the germline V gene. Trimming removed 4 bases at V and 5 bases at J, with 8 bases between. CDR3 DNA: TGCAGCGTTGTCCAGGGATATGGCTACACCTTC. Encoded protein: CSVVQGYGYTF.

A few counts support this clone. J is TRBJ2-3 and V is TRBV6-5, with TRBD2 matching 11 bases. This CDR3 is built from 15 residues. The V and J ends lost 8 bases and 2 bases, in that order; junction bases with no gene match: 6. Germline assignment: CDR1 MNHEY and CDR2 SVGAGI. CDR3 bases: TGTGCCAGCGCGCCACTAGCGGGGGTCACAGATACGCAGTATTTT. Amino acid sequence: CASAPLAGVTDTQYF.

The chain has TRBV6-4 and TRBJ2-2; D possibly uses TRBD1 or TRBD2 (5 bases each). Germline lookup yields CDR1 MRHNA and CDR2 SNTAGT. This CDR3 has 14 amino acids. V lost 4 bases to trimming and J lost 1 base, with 7 bases between them. Written as DNA, the CDR3 is TGTGCCAGCAGTGGGGACCTGAACACCGGGGAGCTGTTTTTT. Translated, it gives CASSGDLNTGELFF.

The chain has TRBV27 and TRBJ1-5; D is ambiguous. V lost 2 bases and J lost 0, with 8 bases in between. Per germline, CDR1 MNHEY and CDR2 SMNVEV (reference sequence). The CDR3 length is 15 residues. CDR3 loop: CASSLEGYSNQPQHF. The CDR3 region has the DNA TGTGCCAGCAGTTTAGAGGGCTATAGCAATCAGCCCCAGCATTTT.

V and J are TRBV2 and TRBJ2-2; 8 bases are a match to TRBD1. CDR1 SNHLY and CDR2 FYNNEI come from the germline V gene. This CDR3 has 15 residues. With V trimmed by 3 bases and J by 1 base, 1 base remained unmatched. This CDR3 is CASSEGQENTGELFF. The CDR3 coding sequence is TGTGCCAGCAGTGAGGGACAGGAGAACACCGGGGAGCTGTTTTTT.

This chain joins TRBV6-4 and TRBJ2-4, with 9 bases fitting TRBD1. Germline V gene data show CDR1 as MRHNA and CDR2 as SNTAGT. The CDR3 loop spans 13 amino acids. The ends lost 3 bases at V and 8 bases at J; junction bases unmatched: 2. The CDR3 sequence: CASSEGTGHIQYF. CDR3 nucleotide sequence: TGTGCCAGCAGTGAAGGGACAGGGCACATTCAGTACTTC.

The gene calls are TRBV10-3 and TRBJ2-2; D call uncertain. The CDR3 is made up of 15 amino acids. The germline gives CDR1 ENHRY, CDR2 SYGVKD. Trimming cost V 0 bases and J 6 bases, with 11 bases left between them. The CDR3 is CAISESEVLAGELFF. The CDR3 DNA is TGTGCCATCAGTGAGTCAGAGGTTTTAGCCGGGGAGCTGTTTTTT.

The genes are TRBV7-9 and TRBJ1-6; maybe TRBD1 (5 bases). The CDR3 is made up of 17 amino acids. V lost 5 bases and J 3 bases, leaving 17 bases between the germline ends. Germline V gene lookup returns CDR1 SEHNR and CDR2 FQNEAQ (reference sequence). The CDR3 protein is CASSGGVPAGYNSPLHF. The CDR3 DNA reads as TGTGCCAGCAGCGGAGGGGTCCCGGCAGGCTATAATTCACCCCTCCACTTT.

The chain uses TRBV7-9 and TRBJ2-3; 8 bases line up with TRBD1. The J segment lost 3 bases and the V segment lost 5 bases, leaving 4 bases of the junction unmatched. The CDR3 spans 14 residues. CDR1 is SEHNR, CDR2 FQNEAQ, per germline (reference sequence). The CDR3 region has the DNA TGTGCCAGCAGCCAAGGACAGGGTACAGATACGCAGTATTTT. Its translation: CASSQGQGTDTQYF.